This T cell receptor beta chain comes out of a study of blood T cell repertoires in COVID-19. Turning to the study itself: PBMCs, B-cell-depleted T cells, or T cells provided the cDNA or gDNA that made up the material.

The junction had 14 bases not matched to a gene; V was cut back by 3 bases and J by 8 bases. The CDR3 runs 17 residues. CDR1 is SGHTA and CDR2 is FQGTGA in the germline V gene. Original processing methods: Reference gene primers were amplified, and this amplification served to estimate nucleated cell counts. TCRdb keeps only in-frame clones here, not all; method: immunoSEQ multiplex PCR. The D gene and trimming were derived from the DNA, and the V and J assignments and clone size from that table. The sample holds more than 250,000 clones; about 80% are singletons and the top ten take 8.6%. The chain is built from TRBV7-3 and TRBJ2-1, with 9 bases that match TRBD1. The sequence was collected from a human donor in a cohort sampled during active COVID-19. What was sequenced was peripheral blood. The CDR3 DNA reads TGTGCCAGCAGCTTTGCCGGCGGACAGGGGATAGTGTATGAGCAGTTCTTC. Residues: CASSFAGGQGIVYEQFF.